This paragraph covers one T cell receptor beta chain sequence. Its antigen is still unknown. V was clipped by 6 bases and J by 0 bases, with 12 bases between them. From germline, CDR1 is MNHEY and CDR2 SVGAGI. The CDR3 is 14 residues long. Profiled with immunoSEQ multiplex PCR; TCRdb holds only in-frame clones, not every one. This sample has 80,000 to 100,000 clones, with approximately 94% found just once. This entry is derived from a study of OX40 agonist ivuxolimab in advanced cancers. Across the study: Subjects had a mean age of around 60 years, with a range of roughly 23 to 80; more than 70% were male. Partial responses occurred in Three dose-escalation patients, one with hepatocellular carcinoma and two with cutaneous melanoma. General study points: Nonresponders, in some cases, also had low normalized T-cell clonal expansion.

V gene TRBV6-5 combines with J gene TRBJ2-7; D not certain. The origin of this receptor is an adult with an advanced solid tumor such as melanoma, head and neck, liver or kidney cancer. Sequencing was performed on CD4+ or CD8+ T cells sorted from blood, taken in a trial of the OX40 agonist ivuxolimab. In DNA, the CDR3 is TGTGCCAGCAGACCCCCTGGTAGCTCCTACGAGCAGTACTTC. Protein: CASRPPGSSYEQYF.